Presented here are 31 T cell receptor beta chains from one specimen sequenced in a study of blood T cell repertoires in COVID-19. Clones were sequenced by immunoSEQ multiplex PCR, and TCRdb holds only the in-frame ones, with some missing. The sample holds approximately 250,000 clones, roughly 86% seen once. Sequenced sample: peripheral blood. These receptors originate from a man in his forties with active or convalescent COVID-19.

The CDR3 loop is CAWSNMMNTEAFF. The CDR3 DNA is TGTGCCTGGAGTAACATGATGAACACTGAAGCTTTCTTT. This sequence joins TRBV30 and TRBJ1-1; the D is unclear. V was trimmed by 2 bases and J by 0 bases, leaving 7 bases between them. The length of the CDR3 is 13 residues. The germline CDR1 and CDR2 sequences are GTSNPN and SVGIG (reference sequence). Variable domain in full (rest from reference TRBV30 and TRBJ1-1): SQTIHQWPATLVQPVGSPLSLECTVEGTSNPNLYWYRQAAGRGLQLLFYSVGIGQISSEVPQNLSASRPQDRQFILSSKKLLLSDSGFYLCAWSNMMNTEAFFGQGTRLTVV.

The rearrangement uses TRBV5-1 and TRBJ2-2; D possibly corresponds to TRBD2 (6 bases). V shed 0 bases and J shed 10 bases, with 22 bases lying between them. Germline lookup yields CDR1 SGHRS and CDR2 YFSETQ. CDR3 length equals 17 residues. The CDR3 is CASSLAAVLTSPAELFF. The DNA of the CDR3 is TGCGCCAGCAGCTTGGCCGCTGTTCTGACTAGTCCGGCGGAGCTGTTTTTT.

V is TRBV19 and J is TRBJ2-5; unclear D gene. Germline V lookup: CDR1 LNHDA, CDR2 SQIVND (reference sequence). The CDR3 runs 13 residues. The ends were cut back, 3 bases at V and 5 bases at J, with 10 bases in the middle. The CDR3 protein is CASSIQAAETQYF. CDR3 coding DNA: TGTGCCAGTAGTATCCAAGCTGCGGAGACCCAGTACTTC.

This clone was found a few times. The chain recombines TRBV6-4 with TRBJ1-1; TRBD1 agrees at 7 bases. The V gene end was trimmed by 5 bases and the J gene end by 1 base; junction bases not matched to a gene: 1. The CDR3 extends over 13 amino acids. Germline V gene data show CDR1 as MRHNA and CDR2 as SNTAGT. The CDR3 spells CASSRDRNTEAFF. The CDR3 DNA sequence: TGTGCCAGCAGTCGGGACAGGAACACTGAAGCTTTCTTT.

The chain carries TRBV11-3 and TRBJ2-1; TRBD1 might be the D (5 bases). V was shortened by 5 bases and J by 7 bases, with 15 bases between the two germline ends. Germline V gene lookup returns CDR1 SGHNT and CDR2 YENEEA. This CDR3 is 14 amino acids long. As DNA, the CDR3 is TGTGCCAGCAGCCCCATCCAGACAGCTAATGAGCAGTTCTTC. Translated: CASSPIQTANEQFF. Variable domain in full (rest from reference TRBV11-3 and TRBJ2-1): EAGVVQSPRYKIIEKKQPVAFWCNPISGHNTLYWYLQNLGQGPELLIRYENEEAVDDSQLPKDRFSAERLKGVDSTLKIQPAELGDSAVYLCASSPIQTANEQFFGPGTRLTVL.

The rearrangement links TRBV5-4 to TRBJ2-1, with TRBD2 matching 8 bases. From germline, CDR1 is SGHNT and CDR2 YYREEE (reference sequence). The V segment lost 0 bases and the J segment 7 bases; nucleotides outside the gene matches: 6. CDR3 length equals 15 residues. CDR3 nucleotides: TGTGCCAGCAGCTTGGCAGCGGGAGCTGAAAATGAGCAGTTCTTC. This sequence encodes CASSLAAGAENEQFF.

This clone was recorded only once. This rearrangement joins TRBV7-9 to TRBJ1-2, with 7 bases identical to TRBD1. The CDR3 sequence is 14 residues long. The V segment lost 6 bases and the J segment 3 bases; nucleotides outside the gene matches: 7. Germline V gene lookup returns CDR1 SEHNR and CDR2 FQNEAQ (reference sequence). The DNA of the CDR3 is TGTGCCAGCAGTGGTAGGGACAGCGACTATGGCTACACCTTC. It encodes CASSGRDSDYGYTF.

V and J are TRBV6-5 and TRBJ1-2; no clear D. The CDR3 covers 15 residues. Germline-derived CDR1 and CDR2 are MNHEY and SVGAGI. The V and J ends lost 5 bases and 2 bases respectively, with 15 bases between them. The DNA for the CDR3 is TGTGCCAGCAGTCCCTGGGAGGGATCGAACTATGGCTACACCTTC. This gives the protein CASSPWEGSNYGYTF.

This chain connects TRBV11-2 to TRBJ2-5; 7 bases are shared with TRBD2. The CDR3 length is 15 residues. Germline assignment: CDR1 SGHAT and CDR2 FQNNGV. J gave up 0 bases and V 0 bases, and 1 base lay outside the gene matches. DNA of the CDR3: TGTGCCAGCAGCTTAGAGGGGAGGGACCAAGAGACCCAGTACTTC. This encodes CASSLEGRDQETQYF.

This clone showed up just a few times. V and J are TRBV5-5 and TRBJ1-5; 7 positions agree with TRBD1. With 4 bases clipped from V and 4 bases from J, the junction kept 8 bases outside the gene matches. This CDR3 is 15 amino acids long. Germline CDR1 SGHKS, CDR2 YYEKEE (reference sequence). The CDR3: CASSARDSSNQPQHF. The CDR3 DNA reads TGTGCCAGCAGCGCCCGGGACAGTTCGAATCAGCCCCAGCATTTT.

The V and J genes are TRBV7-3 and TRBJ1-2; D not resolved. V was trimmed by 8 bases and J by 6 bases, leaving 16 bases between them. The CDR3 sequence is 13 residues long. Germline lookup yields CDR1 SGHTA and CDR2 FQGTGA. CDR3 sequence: CASSNSGVDGYTF. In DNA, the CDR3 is TGTGCCAGCTCTAACTCAGGCGTCGATGGCTACACCTTC.

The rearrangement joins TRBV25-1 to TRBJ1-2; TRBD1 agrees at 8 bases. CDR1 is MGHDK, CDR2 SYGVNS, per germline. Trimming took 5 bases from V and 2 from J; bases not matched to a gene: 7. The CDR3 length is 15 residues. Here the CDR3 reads CASSPPGQGNYGYTF. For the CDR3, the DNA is TGTGCCAGCAGTCCACCTGGACAGGGCAACTATGGCTACACCTTC.

Written as DNA, the CDR3 is TGTGCCAGCAGCCCGTCAGGGGAAGAGCAGTACTTC. This gives the protein CASSPSGEEQYF. V is TRBV11-3 and J is TRBJ2-7; D is perhaps TRBD1 (6 bases). This CDR3 has 12 residues. CDR1 and CDR2 (germline): SGHNT, YENEEA. Trimming shortened V by 5 bases and J by 7 bases, and 12 bases separated the two germline ends.

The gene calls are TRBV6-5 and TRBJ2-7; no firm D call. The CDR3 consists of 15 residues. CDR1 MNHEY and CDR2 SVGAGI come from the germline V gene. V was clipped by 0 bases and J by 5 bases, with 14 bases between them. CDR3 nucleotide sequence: TGTGCCAGCAGTTACTCGTGGAATCTGAGGAACGAGCAGTACTTC. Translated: CASSYSWNLRNEQYF.

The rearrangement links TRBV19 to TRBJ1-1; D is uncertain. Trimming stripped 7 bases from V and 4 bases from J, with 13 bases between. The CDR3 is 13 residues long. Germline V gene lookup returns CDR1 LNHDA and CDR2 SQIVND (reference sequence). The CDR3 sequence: CASIGSGGTEAFF. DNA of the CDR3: TGTGCCAGTATTGGGTCGGGAGGCACTGAAGCTTTCTTT.

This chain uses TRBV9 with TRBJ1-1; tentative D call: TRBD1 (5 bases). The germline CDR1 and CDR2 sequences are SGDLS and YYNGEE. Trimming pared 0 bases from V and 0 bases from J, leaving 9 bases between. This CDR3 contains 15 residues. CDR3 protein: CASSVAGGVNTEAFF. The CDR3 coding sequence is TGTGCCAGCAGCGTAGCGGGGGGAGTGAACACTGAAGCTTTCTTT.

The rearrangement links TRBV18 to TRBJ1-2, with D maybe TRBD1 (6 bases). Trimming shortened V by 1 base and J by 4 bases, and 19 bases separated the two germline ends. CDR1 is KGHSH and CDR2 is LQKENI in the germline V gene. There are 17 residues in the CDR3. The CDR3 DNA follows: TGTGCCAGCTCACCACAGGCAGGGGATAGTCGTATCTATGGCTACACCTTC. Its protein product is CASSPQAGDSRIYGYTF. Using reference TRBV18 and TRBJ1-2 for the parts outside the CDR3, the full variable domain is NAGVMQNPRHLVRRRGQEARLRCSPMKGHSHVYWYRQLPEEGLKFMVYLQKENIIDESGMPKERFSAEFPKEGPSILRIQQVVRGDSAAYFCASSPQAGDSRIYGYTFGSGTRLTVV.

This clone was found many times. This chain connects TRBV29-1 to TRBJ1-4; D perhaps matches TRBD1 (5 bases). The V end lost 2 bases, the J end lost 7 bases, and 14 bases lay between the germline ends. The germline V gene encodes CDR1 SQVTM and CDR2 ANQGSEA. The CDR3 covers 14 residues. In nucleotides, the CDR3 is TGCAGCGTTGAACCCTGGGGCAGAGGTGAAAAACTGTTTTTT. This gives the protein CSVEPWGRGEKLFF.

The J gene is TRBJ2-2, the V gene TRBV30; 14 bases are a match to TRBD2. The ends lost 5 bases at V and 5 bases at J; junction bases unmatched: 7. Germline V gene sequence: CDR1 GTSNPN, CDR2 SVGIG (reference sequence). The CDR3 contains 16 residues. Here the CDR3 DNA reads TGTGCCTGGGGGGGACTAGCGGGAGTCGGAACCGGGGAGCTGTTTTTT. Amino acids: CAWGGLAGVGTGELFF.

The CDR3 protein is CASSPVASMVMNTEAFF. CDR3 DNA sequence: TGTGCCAGTAGCCCAGTAGCCAGCATGGTTATGAACACTGAAGCTTTCTTT. The chain uses TRBV19 and TRBJ1-1, with no clear D. With 6 bases removed from V and 0 bases from J, the gap between germline ends came to 20 bases. Germline V CDR1 and CDR2: LNHDA, SQIVND (reference sequence). This CDR3 contains 17 residues.

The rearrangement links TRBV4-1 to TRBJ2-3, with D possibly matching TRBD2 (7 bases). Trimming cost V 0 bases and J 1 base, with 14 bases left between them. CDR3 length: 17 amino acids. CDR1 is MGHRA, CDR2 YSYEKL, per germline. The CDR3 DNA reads TGCGCCAGCAGCCAAGAGAGAGGGGGGGCCCGCACAGATACGCAGTATTTT. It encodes CASSQERGGARTDTQYF.

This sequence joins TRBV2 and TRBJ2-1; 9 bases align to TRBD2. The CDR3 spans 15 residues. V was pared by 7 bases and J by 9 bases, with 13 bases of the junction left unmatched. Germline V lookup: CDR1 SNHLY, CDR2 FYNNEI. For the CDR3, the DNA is TGTGCCAGCAATGGAGGTAGTAGCGGGAGCAGTGAGCAGTTCTTC. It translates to CASNGGSSGSSEQFF.

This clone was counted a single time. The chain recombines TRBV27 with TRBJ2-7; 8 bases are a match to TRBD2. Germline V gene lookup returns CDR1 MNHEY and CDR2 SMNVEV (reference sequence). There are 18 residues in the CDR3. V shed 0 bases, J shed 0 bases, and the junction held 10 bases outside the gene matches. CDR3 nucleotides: TGTGCCAGCAGTTTATCACCCCTCGGTGCGGGAGGCTCCTACGAGCAGTACTTC. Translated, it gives CASSLSPLGAGGSYEQYF.

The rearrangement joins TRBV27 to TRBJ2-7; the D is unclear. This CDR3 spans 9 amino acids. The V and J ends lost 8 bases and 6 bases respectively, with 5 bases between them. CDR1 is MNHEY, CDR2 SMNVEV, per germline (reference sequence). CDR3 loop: CASGPEQYF. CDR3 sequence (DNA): TGTGCCAGCGGCCCCGAGCAGTACTTC.

CDR3: CASSLSQGGNYGYTF. The DNA of the CDR3 is TGTGCCAGCAGCTTGTCACAGGGGGGTAACTATGGCTACACCTTC. The V and J genes are TRBV7-2 and TRBJ1-2, with 8 nucleotides matching TRBD1. Germline CDR1 SGHTA, CDR2 FQGNSA. V was clipped by 3 bases and J by 1 base; unmatched bases: 4. CDR3 size: 15 residues.

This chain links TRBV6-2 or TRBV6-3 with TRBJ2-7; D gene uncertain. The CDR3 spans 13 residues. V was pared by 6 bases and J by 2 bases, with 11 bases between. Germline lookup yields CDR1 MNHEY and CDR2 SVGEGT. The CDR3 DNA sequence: TGTGCCAGCAGCCGATTGAGCCCCTACGAGCAGTACTTC. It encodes CASSRLSPYEQYF.

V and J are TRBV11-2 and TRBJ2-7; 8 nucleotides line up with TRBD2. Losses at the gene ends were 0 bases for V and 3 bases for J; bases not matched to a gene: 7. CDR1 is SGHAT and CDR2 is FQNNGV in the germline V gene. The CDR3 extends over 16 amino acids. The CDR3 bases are TGTGCCAGCAGCTTAGATCTGAGCACTAGCGGCTACGAGCAGTACTTC. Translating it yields CASSLDLSTSGYEQYF.

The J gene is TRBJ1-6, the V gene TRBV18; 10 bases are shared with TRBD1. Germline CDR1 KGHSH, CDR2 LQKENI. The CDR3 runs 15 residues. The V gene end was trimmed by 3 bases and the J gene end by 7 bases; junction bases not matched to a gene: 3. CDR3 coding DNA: TGTGCCAGCTCACCCGGACAGGGGGTAAATTCACCCCTCCACTTT. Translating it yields CASSPGQGVNSPLHF.

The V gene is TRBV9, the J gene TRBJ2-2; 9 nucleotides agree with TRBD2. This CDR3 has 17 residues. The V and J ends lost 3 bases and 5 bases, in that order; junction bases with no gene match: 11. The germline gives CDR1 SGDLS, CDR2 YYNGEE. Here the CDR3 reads CASSAPSSGTRTGELFF. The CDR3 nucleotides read TGTGCCAGCAGCGCCCCTTCTAGCGGGACAAGGACCGGGGAGCTGTTTTTT.

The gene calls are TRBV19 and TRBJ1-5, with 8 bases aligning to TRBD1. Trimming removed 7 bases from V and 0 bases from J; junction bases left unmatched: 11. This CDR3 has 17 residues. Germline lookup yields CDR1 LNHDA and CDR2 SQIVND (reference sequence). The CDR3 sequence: CASTSSGTGYSNQPQHF. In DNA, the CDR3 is TGTGCCAGTACCTCCTCCGGGACAGGCTATAGCAATCAGCCCCAGCATTTT.

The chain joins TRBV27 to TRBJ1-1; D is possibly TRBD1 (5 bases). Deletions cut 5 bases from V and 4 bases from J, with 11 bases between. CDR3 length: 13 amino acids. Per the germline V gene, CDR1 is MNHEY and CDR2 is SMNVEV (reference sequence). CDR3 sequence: CASSIRVGTEAFF. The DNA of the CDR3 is TGTGCCAGCAGTATCAGGGTGGGCACTGAAGCTTTCTTT.